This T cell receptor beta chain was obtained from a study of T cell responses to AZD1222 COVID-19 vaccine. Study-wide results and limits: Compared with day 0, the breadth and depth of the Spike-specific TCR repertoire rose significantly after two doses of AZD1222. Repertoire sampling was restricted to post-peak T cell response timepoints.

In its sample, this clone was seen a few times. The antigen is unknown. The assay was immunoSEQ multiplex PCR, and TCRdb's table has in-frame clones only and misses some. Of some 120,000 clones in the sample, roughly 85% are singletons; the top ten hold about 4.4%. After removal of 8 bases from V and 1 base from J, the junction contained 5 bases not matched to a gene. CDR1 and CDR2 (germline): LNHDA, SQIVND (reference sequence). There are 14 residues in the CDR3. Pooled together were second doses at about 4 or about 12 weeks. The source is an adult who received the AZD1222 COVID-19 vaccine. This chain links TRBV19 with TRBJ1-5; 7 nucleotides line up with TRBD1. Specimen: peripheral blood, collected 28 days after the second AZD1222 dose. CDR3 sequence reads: CASQGGGSNQPQHF. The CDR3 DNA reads TGTGCCAGTCAGGGGGGAGGGAGCAATCAGCCCCAGCATTTT.